One T cell receptor (beta chain) is described in this entry. Its antigen is unidentified. The sample belongs to a study of CD8 T cell repertoires and HIV-1 epitope variants. Trimming stripped 2 bases from V and 4 bases from J, with 5 bases between. CDR3 size: 13 residues. Germline CDR1 MDHEN, CDR2 SYDVKM. Clones were sequenced by immunoSEQ multiplex PCR, and TCRdb holds only the in-frame ones, with some missing. The data show roughly 2,000 clones, approximately 64% seen once. The sequencing sample was made of cultured CD8+ T cells derived from PBMCs. This chain joins TRBV28 and TRBJ2-2, with unresolved D. The source is a male donor with HIV. DNA for the CDR3: TGTGCCAGCAGTTTAACCCGCACCGGGGAGCTGTTTTTT. This encodes CASSLTRTGELFF.